The clone carrying this T cell receptor (beta chain) has at least ten counts. What it recognizes is unknown. This CDR3 is built from 13 residues. V lost 4 bases to trimming and J lost 8 bases; unmatched junction nucleotides: 5. Germline CDR1 SGHRS, CDR2 YFSETQ. These data are taken from a study of identical twins. Notes on the study in general: Compared with unrelated sharing, twin-shared out-of-frame alpha sequences had more low-probability sequences.

In TCRdb, the 5' RACE reads were re-called with MiXCR into one record per CDR3 protein. The sample comprises approximately 890,000 distinct CDR3 sequences, approximately 13% of which are singletons, and about 1.5% rests with the top ten. These data were also reused for a study on yellow fever vaccine responses in identical twins.

Sequencing was performed on PBMCs. The chain employs TRBV5-1 and TRBJ1-1, with 10 nucleotides matching TRBD1. The receptor's source is a woman aged 18 to 35 in good health. CDR3 nucleotides: TGCGCCAGCAGCCCGGGACAGGGGAAAGAAGCTTTCTTT. As protein: CASSPGQGKEAFF.